This T cell receptor (beta chain) derives from a study of T cells in Graves' hyperthyroidism and ophthalmopathy. CDR1 SGHRS and CDR2 YFSETQ come from the germline V gene. With 5 bases removed from V and 2 bases from J, the gap between germline ends came to 13 bases. This CDR3 is 14 amino acids long. When ophthalmopathy did not progress within 18 months, Graves' hyperthyroidism was considered stable. The patients, who ranged from 18 to 65 in age, presented with newly diagnosed hyperthyroidism lasting under 2 months. Any patient presenting with uncontrolled infection, other autoimmune disease, pregnancy or lactation was left out. General observations from the study: Most expanded thyroid clonotypes above 0.001 also appeared in blood.

What was amplified from RNA transcripts were TCR beta CDR3 regions. HTBI primers were employed in a first-round RT-PCR of the TCR CDR3. TCRdb re-called the multiplex PCR reads through MiXCR, storing one row per CDR3 protein. The sample shows some 800,000 distinct CDR3 sequences, around 38% of them seen only once. Worth noting for this clonotype: Its antigen is undetermined.

The receptor comes from a man younger than 35 with Graves' hyperthyroidism. The V gene is TRBV5-1, the J gene TRBJ1-1; D remains ambiguous. The sequenced sample was blood. CDR3 region: CASRDWQTNTEAFF. The CDR3, as DNA: TGCGCCAGCAGGGATTGGCAGACTAACACTGAAGCTTTCTTT.